The 2 T cell receptor beta chains below all came from one sample that was sequenced in a study of T cell responses to AZD1222 COVID-19 vaccine. Method: immunoSEQ multiplex PCR; TCRdb's copy keeps in-frame clones and lacks some. The table lists around 260,000 clones, about 92% of them singletons. Source: peripheral blood, taken on day 0 of AZD1222 vaccination. The receptors originated from an adult in good health.

The chain carries TRBV19 and TRBJ1-5; no firm D call. Between the trimmed V and J ends, which lost 5 bases and 11 bases, there was a span of 22 bases. This CDR3 comprises 15 residues. Germline V CDR1 and CDR2: LNHDA, SQIVND (reference sequence). The CDR3 spells CASSRENSYSLAQHF. The CDR3, as DNA: TGTGCCAGTAGTCGGGAAAACAGCTATTCTTTGGCCCAGCATTTT.

The chain links TRBV4-1 to TRBJ1-1; D gene ambiguous. The CDR3 has 15 residues. V dropped 3 bases and J dropped 1 base, with 12 bases sitting between them. Germline CDR1 and CDR2: MGHRA and YSYEKL. Here the CDR3 DNA reads TGCGCCAGCAGCCATTACGCAGGTGGGAACACTGAAGCTTTCTTT. It encodes CASSHYAGGNTEAFF.